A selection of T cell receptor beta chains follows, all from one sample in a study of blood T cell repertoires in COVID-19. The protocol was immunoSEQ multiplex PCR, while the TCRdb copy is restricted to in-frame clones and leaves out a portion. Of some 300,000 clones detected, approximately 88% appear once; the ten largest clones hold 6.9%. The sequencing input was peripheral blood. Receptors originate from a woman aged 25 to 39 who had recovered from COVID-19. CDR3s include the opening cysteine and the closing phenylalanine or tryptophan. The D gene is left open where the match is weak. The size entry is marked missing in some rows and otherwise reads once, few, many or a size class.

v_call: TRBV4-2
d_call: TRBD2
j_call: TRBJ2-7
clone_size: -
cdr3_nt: TGTGCCAGCAGCCAAGATCGGGGGACTAGCGGGATCGAGCAGTACTTC
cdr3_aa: CASSQDRGTSGIEQYF

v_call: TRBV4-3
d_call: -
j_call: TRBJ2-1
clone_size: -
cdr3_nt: TGCGCCAGCAGCCAAGAGTTGCTAGCTAGTGAGCAGTTCTTC
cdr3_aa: CASSQELLASEQFF

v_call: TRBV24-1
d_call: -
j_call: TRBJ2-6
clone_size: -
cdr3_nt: TGTGCCACCAGTGACGCCGGGAAGGGCTCTGGGGCCAACGTCCTGACTTTC
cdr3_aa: CATSDAGKGSGANVLTF

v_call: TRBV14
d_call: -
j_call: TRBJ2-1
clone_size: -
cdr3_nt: TGTGCCAGCAGCCTTAACGGGGGGCTTTACAATGAGCAGTTCTTC
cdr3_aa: CASSLNGGLYNEQFF

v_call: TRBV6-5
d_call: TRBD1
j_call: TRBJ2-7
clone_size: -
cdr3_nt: TGTGCCAGCAGGCGAACAGGGGGCCTTAGCTACGAGCAGTACTTC
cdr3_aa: CASRRTGGLSYEQYF

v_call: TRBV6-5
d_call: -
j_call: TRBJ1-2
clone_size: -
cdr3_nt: TGTGCCAGCAGTTACGGCGGTAATAACTATGGCTACACCTTC
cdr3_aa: CASSYGGNNYGYTF

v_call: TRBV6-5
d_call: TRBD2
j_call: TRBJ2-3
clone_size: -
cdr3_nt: TGTGCCAGCAGAAAGCGGGGGACCACAGATACGCAGTATTTT
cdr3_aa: CASRKRGTTDTQYF

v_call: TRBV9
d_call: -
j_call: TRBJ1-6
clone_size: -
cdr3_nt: TGTGCCAGCAGCGTTTCTGTCTCGAATTCACCCCTCCACTTT
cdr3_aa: CASSVSVSNSPLHF

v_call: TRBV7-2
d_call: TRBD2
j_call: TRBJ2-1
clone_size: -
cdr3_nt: TGTGCCAGCAGCTTCCTAGGGAGGGGCTACAACAATGAGCAGTTCTTC
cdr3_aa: CASSFLGRGYNNEQFF

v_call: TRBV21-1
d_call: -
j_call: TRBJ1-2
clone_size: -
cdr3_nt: TGTGCCAGCAGCAAGGGGGAACAGGGGGGTAGAGACTATGGCTACACCTTC
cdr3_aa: CASSKGEQGGRDYGYTF

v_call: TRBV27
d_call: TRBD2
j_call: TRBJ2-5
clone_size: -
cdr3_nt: TGTGCCAGCAGTTTTACTAGCGGGGGACCAGAGACCCAGTACTTC
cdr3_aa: CASSFTSGGPETQYF

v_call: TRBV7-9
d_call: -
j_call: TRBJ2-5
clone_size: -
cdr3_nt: TGTGCCAGCAGCTTATTTGTCACTAGCCCAGGAGAGACCCAGTACTTC
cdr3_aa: CASSLFVTSPGETQYF

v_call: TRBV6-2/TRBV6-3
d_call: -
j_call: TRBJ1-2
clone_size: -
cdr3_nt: TGTGCCAGCAGTCGTCAGGGGCCTGGACCGGGAGGCTACACCTTC
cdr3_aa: CASSRQGPGPGGYTF

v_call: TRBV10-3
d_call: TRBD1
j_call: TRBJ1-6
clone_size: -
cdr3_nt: TGTGCCATCAGTGGCGACAGGGACCGGAGTAGCTCCTATAATTCACCCCTCCACTTT
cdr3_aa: CAISGDRDRSSSYNSPLHF

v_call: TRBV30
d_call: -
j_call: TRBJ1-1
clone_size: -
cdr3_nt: TGTGCCTGGGGCCGCAGGGAAACTGAAGCTTTCTTT
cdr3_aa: CAWGRRETEAFF

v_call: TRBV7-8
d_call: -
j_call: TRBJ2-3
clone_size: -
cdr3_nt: TGTGCCAGCAGCTTAGGGGGCGGGGGCACAGATACGCAGTATTTT
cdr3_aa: CASSLGGGGTDTQYF

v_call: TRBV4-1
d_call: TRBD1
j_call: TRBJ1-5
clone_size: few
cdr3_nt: TGCGCCAGCAGCCAATTGCTTGAGGGGGCGAAGCAGCCCCAGCATTTT
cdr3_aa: CASSQLLEGAKQPQHF

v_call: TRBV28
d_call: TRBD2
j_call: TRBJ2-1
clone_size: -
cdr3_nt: TGTGCCAGCAGAGATGTAGCGGGGGGCAACTACAATGAGCAGTTCTTC
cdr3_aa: CASRDVAGGNYNEQFF

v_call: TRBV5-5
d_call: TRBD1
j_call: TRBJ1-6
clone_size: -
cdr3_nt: TGTGCCAGCAACCCCGCCCCCCCGGGACAGGGTTTAGTCTCACCCCTCCACTTT
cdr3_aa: CASNPAPPGQGLVSPLHF

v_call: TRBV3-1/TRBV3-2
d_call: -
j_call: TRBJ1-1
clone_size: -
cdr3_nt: TGTGCCAGCAGCCAAGGGGGCAGGGCTTTCTTT
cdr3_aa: CASSQGGRAFF

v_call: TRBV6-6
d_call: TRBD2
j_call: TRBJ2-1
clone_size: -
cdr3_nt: TGTGCCAGCAGTCATACTAGCGGGGGAAACGATGAGCAGTTCTTC
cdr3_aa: CASSHTSGGNDEQFF

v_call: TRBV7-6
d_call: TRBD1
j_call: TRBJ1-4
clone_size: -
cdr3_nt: TGTGCCAGCAGCTTACCCGGGACAGGGCGAGAAAAACTGTTTTTT
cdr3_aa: CASSLPGTGREKLFF

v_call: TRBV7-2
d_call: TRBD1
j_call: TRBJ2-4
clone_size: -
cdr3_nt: TGTGCCAGCAGCTTAAGGGACAGTGAAATTCAGTACTTC
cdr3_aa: CASSLRDSEIQYF

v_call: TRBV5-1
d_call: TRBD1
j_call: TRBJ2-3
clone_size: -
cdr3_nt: TGCGCCAGCAGCTTGGTACAGGGGCCCACAGATACGCAGTATTTT
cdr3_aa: CASSLVQGPTDTQYF

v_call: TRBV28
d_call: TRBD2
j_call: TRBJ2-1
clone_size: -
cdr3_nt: TGTGCCAGCAGTTTATCCCCGGGACTAGCGGGGGGGCCAATATACAATGAGCAGTTCTTC
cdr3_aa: CASSLSPGLAGGPIYNEQFF

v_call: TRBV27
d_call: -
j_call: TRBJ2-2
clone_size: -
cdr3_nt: TGTGCCAGCAAACAGGTTGTGGCGAACACCGGGGAGCTGTTTTTT
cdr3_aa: CASKQVVANTGELFF

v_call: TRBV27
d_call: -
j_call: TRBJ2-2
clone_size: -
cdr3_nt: TGTGCCAGCAGTTTATACAGCCTGGGCGGGGAGCTGTTTTTT
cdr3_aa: CASSLYSLGGELFF

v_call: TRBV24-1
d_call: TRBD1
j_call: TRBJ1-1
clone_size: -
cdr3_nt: TGTGCCACCAGTGACTCCCGGACAGGGAACACTGAAGCTTTCTTT
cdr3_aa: CATSDSRTGNTEAFF

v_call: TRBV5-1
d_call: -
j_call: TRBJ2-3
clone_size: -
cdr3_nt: TGCGCCAGCAGCTTGAGCTCAGGCGCTAGCACAGATACGCAGTATTTT
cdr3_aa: CASSLSSGASTDTQYF

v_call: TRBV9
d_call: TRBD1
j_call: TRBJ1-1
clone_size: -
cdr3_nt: TGTGCCAGCAGCTACACAGGGGGGAACACTGAAGCTTTCTTT
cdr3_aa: CASSYTGGNTEAFF

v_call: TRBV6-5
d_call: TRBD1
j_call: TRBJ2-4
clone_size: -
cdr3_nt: TGTGCCAGCACCATTGGACAGGGAGTAGCGAACATTCAGTACTTC
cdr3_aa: CASTIGQGVANIQYF

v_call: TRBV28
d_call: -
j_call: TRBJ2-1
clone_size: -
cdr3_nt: TGTGCCAGCAGTACACAGGAACGGAAGGGCAATGAGCAGTTCTTC
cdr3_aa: CASSTQERKGNEQFF

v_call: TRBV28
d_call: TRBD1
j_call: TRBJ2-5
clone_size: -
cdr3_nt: TGTGCCAGCAGCTCCCCGACAGGGGGGGAGACCCAGTACTTC
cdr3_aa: CASSSPTGGETQYF

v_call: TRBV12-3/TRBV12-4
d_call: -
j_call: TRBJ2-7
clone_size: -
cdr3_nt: TGTGCCAGCAGTCAAACTCCTACCTACGAGCAGTACTTC
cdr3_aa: CASSQTPTYEQYF

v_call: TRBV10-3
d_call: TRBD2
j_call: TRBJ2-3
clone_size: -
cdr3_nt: TGTGCCATCAGAGCACTACTAGCGGGGGACACAGATACGCAGTATTTT
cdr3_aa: CAIRALLAGDTDTQYF

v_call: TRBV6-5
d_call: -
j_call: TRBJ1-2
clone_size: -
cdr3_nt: TGTGCCAGCCTATACTATGGCTACACCTTC
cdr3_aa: CASLYYGYTF

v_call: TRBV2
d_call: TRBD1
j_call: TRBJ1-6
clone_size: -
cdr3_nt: TGTGCCAGCAGTCCTGACAGGGTGGGCTCACCCCTCCACTTT
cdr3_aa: CASSPDRVGSPLHF

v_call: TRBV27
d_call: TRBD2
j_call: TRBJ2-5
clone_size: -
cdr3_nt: TGTGCCAGCAGTTCAGCGGGGGGGCCGGAGGAGACCCAGTACTTC
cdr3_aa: CASSSAGGPEETQYF

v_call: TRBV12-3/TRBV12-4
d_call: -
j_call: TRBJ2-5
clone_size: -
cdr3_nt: TGTGCCAGCAGTTCCGGGGGAGAGACCCAGTACTTC
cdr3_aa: CASSSGGETQYF

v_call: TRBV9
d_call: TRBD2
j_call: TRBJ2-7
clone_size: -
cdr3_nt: TGTGCCAGCGGTACTAGCGGGGGGCTCTACGAGCAGTACTTC
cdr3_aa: CASGTSGGLYEQYF

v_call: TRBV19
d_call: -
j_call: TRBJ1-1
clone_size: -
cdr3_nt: TGTGCCAGTAGACAGGGTGGGAACACTGAAGCTTTCTTT
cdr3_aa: CASRQGGNTEAFF

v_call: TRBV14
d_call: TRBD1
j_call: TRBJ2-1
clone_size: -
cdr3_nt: TGTGCCAGCAGCCAAGGTGGGACAGGGGCGGGTTTGCAGTTCTTC
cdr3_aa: CASSQGGTGAGLQFF

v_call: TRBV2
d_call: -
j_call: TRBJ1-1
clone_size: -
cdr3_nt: TGTGCCAGCACTTACCAGGGCGGCACTGAAGCTTTCTTT
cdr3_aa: CASTYQGGTEAFF

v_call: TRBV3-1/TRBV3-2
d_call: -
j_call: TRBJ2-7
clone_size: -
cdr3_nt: TGTGCCAGCAGCCGAGGCCCCATCGAGCAGTACTTC
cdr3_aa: CASSRGPIEQYF

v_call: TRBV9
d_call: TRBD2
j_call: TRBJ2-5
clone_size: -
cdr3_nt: TGTGCCAGCAGCGCTGGGACTAGCGGGGGGCTAGAGACCCAGTACTTC
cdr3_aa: CASSAGTSGGLETQYF

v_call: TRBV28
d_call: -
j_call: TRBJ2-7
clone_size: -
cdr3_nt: TGTGCCAGCAGCCCCTTACTACTGGCTTATGGGCAGTACTTC
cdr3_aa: CASSPLLLAYGQYF

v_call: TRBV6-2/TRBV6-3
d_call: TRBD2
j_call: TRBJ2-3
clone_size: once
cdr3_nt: TGTGCCAGCAGCCTGACTAGCGGGGGTGGTCAGGGTACGCAGTATTTT
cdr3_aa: CASSLTSGGGQGTQYF

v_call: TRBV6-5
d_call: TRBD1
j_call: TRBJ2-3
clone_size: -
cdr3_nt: TGTGCCAGCAGTTACGGGGGACAGGGGTCAGATACGCAGTATTTT
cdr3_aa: CASSYGGQGSDTQYF

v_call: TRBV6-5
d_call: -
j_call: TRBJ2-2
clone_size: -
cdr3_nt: TGTGCCAGCAGTTTAATCCGGAGCACCGGGGAGCTGTTTTTT
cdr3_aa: CASSLIRSTGELFF

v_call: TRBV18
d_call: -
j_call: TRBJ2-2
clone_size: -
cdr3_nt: TGTGCCAGCTCATCCCTGACTGAGAACACCGGGGAGCTGTTTTTT
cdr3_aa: CASSSLTENTGELFF

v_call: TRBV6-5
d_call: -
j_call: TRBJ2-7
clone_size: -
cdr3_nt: TGTGCCAGCAGTTACCGCCAGGGGAACGAGCAGTACTTC
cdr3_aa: CASSYRQGNEQYF

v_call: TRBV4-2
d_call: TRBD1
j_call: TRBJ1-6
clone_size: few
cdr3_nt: TGTGCCAGCAGCCAAGAGGGGACAGATAATTCACCCCTCCACTTT
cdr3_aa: CASSQEGTDNSPLHF

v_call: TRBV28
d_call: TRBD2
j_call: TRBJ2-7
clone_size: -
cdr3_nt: TGTGCCAGCAGTTTATACGCGGGGGCCTACGAGCAGTACTTC
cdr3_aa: CASSLYAGAYEQYF

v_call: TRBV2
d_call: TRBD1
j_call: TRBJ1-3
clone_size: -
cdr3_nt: TGTGCCAGCAGCGGGACAGGTGGAAACACCATATATTTT
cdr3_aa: CASSGTGGNTIYF

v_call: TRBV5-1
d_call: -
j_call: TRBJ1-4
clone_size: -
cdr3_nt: TGCGCCAGCAGCTCAACTACCTCAAGTAATGAAAAACTGTTTTTT
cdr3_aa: CASSSTTSSNEKLFF